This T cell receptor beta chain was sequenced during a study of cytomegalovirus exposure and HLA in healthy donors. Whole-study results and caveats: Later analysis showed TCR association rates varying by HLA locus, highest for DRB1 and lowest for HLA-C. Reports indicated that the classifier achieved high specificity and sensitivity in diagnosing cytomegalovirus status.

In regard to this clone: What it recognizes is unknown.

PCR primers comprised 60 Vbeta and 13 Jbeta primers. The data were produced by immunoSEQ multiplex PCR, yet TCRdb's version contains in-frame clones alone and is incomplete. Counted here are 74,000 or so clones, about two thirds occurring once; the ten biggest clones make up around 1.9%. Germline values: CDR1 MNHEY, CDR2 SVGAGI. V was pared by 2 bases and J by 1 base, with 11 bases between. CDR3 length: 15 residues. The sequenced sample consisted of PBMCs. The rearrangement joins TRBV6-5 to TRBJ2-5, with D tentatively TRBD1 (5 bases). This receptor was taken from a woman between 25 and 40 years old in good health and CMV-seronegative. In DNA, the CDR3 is TGTGCCAGCAGTTACCGGTCCAGGGCCCAAGAGACCCAGTACTTC. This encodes CASSYRSRAQETQYF.